The next 8 T cell receptor beta chains were all read from a single sample in a study of cytomegalovirus exposure and HLA in healthy donors. PCR involved 60 Vbeta and 13 Jbeta primers. Generated by immunoSEQ multiplex PCR, the TCRdb table keeps only in-frame clones and is missing some. The sample lists fewer than 200,000 clones; 75% to 85% were seen once. Material for sequencing was PBMCs. The receptors come from a girl aged 2-9 years in good health and CMV-seropositive.

The chain recombines TRBV4-1 with TRBJ2-7; D perhaps matches TRBD1 (6 bases). The CDR3 is 15 residues long. Germline-derived CDR1 and CDR2 are MGHRA and YSYEKL. Trimming left V 0 bases short and J 4 bases short, with 13 bases between. The CDR3 DNA reads TGCGCCAGCAGCCAAGAAACAGGGCCCCCTTACGAGCAGTACTTC. Its protein is CASSQETGPPYEQYF.

This clone came up once. V and J are TRBV29-1 and TRBJ2-1; the match to TRBD2 covers 7 bases. This CDR3 region has 13 residues. The junction had 6 bases not matched to a gene; V was cut back by 7 bases and J by 3 bases. The germline gives CDR1 SQVTM, CDR2 ANQGSEA. CDR3 region: CSAGTTSYNEQFF. DNA for the CDR3: TGCAGCGCAGGGACTACGAGCTACAATGAGCAGTTCTTC.

CDR3 sequence reads: CASSLEPAMNTEAFF. CDR3 nucleotides: TGTGCCAGCAGCTTAGAGCCTGCCATGAACACTGAAGCTTTCTTT. V is TRBV11-1 and J is TRBJ1-1, with D unclear. CDR3 length: 15 residues. With 1 base removed from V and 0 bases from J, the gap between germline ends came to 9 bases. The germline V gene encodes CDR1 SGHAT and CDR2 FQDESV (reference sequence).

This clone was recorded once. The gene calls are TRBV28 and TRBJ2-2, with 10 bases identical to TRBD2. V shed 3 bases, J shed 5 bases, and the junction held 3 bases outside the gene matches. The CDR3 consists of 15 residues. In germline, CDR1 is MDHEN, CDR2 SYDVKM. The CDR3 spells CASSLTSGRTGELFF. The CDR3 nucleotides are TGTGCCAGCAGTTTGACTAGCGGGCGGACCGGGGAGCTGTTTTTT.

CDR3: CASSERGAYQETQYF. For the CDR3, the DNA is TGTGCCAGCAGCGAAAGAGGAGCTTACCAAGAGACCCAGTACTTC. The chain is built from TRBV9 and TRBJ2-5; D ambiguous. The CDR3 sequence is 15 residues long. Per germline, CDR1 SGDLS and CDR2 YYNGEE. Trimming shortened V by 3 bases and J by 0 bases, and 12 bases separated the two germline ends. The full variable domain, its missing parts supplied by reference TRBV9 and TRBJ2-5, is DSGVTQTPKHLITATGQRVTLRCSPRSGDLSVYWYQQSLDQGLQFLIQYYNGEERAKGNILERFSAQQFPDLHSELNLSSLELGDSALYFCASSERGAYQETQYFGPGTRLLVL.

The V call is TRBV30, the J call TRBJ1-2, with D tentatively TRBD1 (5 bases). The CDR3 is 15 residues long. V shed 0 bases and J shed 4 bases, with 15 bases lying between them. Germline V gene data show CDR1 as GTSNPN and CDR2 as SVGIG (reference sequence). The CDR3 DNA follows: TGTGCCTGGAGTGTAATCTCTGGGGCAGTCTATGGCTACACCTTC. The encoded protein is CAWSVISGAVYGYTF.

The chain employs TRBV27 and TRBJ2-3; 7 nucleotides match TRBD2. J lost 3 bases, V lost 3 bases, and 3 bases had no gene match. This CDR3 region has 14 residues. The germline V gene has CDR1 MNHEY and CDR2 SMNVEV (reference sequence). The CDR3 coding sequence is TGTGCCAGCAGTTTTCGGGAGGCTACAGATACGCAGTATTTT. It yields the protein CASSFREATDTQYF.

The chain links TRBV6-5 to TRBJ1-5, with 7 bases that match TRBD1. Trimming at V came to 2 bases and at J to 4 bases, leaving 5 bases not matched to a gene. This CDR3 has 15 residues. Germline-derived CDR1 and CDR2 are MNHEY and SVGAGI. The CDR3 is CASSYEEGANQPQHF. The DNA for the CDR3 is TGTGCCAGCAGTTACGAGGAGGGGGCGAATCAGCCCCAGCATTTT.